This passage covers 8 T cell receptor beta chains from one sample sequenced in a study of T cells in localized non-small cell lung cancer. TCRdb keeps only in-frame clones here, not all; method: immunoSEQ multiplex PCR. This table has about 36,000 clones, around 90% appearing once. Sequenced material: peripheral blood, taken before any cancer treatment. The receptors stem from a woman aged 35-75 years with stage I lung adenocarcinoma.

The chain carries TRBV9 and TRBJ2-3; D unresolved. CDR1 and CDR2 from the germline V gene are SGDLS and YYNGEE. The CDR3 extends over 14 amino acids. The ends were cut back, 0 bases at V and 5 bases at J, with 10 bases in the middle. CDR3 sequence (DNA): TGTGCCAGCAGCGTAGGATCGGGCCAAGATACGCAGTATTTT. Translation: CASSVGSGQDTQYF.

CDR3 nucleotide sequence: TGTGCCAGCACCACGAGGTACAGCTCTGGAAACACCATATATTTT. It encodes CASTTRYSSGNTIYF. This chain joins TRBV28 and TRBJ1-3; no definite D call. Deletions cut 7 bases from V and 0 bases from J, with 13 bases between. Germline V CDR1 and CDR2: MDHEN, SYDVKM. The CDR3 totals 15 residues.

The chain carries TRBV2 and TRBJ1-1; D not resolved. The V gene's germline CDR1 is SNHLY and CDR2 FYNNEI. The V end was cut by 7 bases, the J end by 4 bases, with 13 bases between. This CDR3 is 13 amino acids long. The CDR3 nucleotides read TGTGCCAGCAAAATCTACATGGCCACTGAAGCTTTCTTT. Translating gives CASKIYMATEAFF.

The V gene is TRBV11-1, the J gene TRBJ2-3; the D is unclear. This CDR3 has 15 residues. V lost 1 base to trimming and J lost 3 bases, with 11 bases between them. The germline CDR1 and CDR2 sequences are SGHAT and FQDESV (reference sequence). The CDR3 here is CASSLVAPRTDTQYF. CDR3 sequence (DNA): TGTGCCAGCAGCTTAGTGGCCCCCAGAACAGATACGCAGTATTTT.

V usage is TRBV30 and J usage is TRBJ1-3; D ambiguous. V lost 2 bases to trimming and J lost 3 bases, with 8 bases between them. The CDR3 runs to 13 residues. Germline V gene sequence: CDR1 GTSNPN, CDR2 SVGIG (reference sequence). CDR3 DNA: TGTGCCTGGAGTCAAACTTTTGGAAACACCATATATTTT. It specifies CAWSQTFGNTIYF.

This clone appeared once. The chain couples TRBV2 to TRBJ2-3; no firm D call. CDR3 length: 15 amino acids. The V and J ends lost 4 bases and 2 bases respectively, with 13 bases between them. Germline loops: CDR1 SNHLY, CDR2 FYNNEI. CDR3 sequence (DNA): TGTGCCAGCAGTGTGCGACTGGTCCCCACAGATACGCAGTATTTT. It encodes CASSVRLVPTDTQYF.

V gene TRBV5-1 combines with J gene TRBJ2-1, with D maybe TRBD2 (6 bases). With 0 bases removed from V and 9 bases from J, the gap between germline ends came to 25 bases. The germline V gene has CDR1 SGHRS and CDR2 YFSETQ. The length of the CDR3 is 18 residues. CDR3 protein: CASSLELGASEGVVEQFF. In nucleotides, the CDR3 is TGCGCCAGCAGCTTGGAGTTAGGGGCTAGCGAGGGCGTAGTTGAGCAGTTCTTC.

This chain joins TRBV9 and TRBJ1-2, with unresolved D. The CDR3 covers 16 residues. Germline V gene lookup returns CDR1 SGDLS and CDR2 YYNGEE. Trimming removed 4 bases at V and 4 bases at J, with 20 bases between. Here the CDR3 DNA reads TGTGCCAGCAGCTTCGACTATACACAGCGATCCTATGGCTACACCTTC. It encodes CASSFDYTQRSYGYTF.